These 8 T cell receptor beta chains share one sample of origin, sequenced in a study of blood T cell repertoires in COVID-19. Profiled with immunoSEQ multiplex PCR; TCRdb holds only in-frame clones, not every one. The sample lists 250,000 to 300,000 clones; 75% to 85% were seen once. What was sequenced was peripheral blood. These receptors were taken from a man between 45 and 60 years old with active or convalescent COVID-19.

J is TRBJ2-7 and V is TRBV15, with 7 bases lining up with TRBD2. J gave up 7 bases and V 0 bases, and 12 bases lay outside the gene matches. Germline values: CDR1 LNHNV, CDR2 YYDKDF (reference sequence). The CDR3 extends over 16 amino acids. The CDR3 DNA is TGTGCCACCAGCAGAGATCTTATCGGGAGGTGGGAAGAGCAGTACTTC. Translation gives CATSRDLIGRWEEQYF.

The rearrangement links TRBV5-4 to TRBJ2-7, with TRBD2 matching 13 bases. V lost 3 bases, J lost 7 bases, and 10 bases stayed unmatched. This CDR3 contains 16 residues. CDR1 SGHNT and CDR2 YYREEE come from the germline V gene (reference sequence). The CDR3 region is CASSSRTSGSSREQYF. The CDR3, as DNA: TGTGCCAGCAGCTCCCGGACTAGCGGGAGCTCTAGAGAGCAGTACTTC. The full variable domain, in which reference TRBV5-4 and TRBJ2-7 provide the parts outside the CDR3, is ETGVTQSPTHLIKTRGQQVTLRCSSQSGHNTVSWYQQALGQGPQFIFQYYREEENGRGNFPPRFSGLQFPNYSSELNVNALELDDSALYLCASSSRTSGSSREQYFGPGTRLTVT.

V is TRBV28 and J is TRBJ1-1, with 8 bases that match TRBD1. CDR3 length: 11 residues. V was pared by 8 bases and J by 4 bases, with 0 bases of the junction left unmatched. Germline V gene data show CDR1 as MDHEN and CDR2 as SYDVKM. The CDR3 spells CASDRGTEAFF. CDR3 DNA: TGTGCCAGCGACAGGGGCACTGAAGCTTTCTTT. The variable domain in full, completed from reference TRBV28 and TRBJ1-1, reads DVKVTQSSRYLVKRTGEKVFLECVQDMDHENMFWYRQDPGLGLRLIYFSYDVKMKEKGDIPEGYSVSREKKERFSLILESASTNQTSMYLCASDRGTEAFFGQGTRLTVV.

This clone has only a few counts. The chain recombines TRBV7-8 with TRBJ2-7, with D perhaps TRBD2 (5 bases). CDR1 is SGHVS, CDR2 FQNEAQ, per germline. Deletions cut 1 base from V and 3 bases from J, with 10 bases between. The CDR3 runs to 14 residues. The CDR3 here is CASSLERGNYEQYF. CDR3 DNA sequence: TGTGCCAGCAGCTTAGAAAGAGGGAACTACGAGCAGTACTTC.

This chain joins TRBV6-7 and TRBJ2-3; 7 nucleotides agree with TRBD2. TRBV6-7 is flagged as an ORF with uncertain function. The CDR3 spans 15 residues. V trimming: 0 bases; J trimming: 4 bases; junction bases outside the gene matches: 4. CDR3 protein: CASSYSRGDSDTQYF. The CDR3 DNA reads TGTGCCAGCAGTTACTCCCGGGGGGATTCAGATACGCAGTATTTT.

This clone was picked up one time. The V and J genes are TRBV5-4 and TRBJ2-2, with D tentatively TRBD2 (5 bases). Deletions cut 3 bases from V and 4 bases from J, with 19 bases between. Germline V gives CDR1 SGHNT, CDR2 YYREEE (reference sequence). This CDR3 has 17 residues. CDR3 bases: TGTGCCAGCAGCTCCAAGTCGGGAACCCGGGTCACCGGGGAGCTGTTTTTT. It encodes CASSSKSGTRVTGELFF. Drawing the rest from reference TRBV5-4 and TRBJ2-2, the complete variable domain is ETGVTQSPTHLIKTRGQQVTLRCSSQSGHNTVSWYQQALGQGPQFIFQYYREEENGRGNFPPRFSGLQFPNYSSELNVNALELDDSALYLCASSSKSGTRVTGELFFGEGSRLTVL.

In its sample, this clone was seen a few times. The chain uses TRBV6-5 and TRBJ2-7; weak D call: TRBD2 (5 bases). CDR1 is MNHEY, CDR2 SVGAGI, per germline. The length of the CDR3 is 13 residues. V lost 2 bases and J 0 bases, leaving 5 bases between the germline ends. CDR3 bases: TGTGCCAGCAGTTACCGGGACTCCTACGAGCAGTACTTC. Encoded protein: CASSYRDSYEQYF.

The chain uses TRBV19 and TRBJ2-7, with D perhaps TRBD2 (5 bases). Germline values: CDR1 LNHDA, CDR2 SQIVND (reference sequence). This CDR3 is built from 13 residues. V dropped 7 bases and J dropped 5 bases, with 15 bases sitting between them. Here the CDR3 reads CASTPGFGNEQYF. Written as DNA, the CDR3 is TGTGCCAGTACCCCCGGTTTCGGGAACGAGCAGTACTTC.